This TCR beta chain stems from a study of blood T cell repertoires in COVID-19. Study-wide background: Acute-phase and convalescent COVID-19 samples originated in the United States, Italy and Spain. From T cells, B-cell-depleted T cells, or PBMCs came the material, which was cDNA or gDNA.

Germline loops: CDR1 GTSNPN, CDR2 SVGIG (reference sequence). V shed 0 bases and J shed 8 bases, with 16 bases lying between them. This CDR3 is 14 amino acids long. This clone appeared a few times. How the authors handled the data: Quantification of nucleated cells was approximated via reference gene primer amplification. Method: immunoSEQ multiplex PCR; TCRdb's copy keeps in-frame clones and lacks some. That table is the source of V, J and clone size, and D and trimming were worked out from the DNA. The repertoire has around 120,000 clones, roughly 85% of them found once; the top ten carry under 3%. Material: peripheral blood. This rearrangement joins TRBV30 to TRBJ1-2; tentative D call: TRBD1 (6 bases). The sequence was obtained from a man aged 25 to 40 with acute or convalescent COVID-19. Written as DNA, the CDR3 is TGTGCCTGGAGTGTCCACTCGGACAGCCCGGGCTACACCTTC. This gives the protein CAWSVHSDSPGYTF.